Each of the 19 T cell receptor beta chains below was sequenced from the same sample in a study of identical twins. TCRdb redid the calling of the 5' RACE reads with MiXCR, one entry per CDR3 protein. The sample shows around 280,000 distinct CDR3 sequences, under 9% of them seen only once. This same sample was also taken into another study, of yellow fever vaccine responses in identical twins.

The source material was memory (CD45RO+) T cells sorted from blood. These receptor sequences come from a woman younger than 30 in good health.

This clonotype was detected ten times or more. The gene calls are TRBV11-2 and TRBJ2-5; weak D call: TRBD2 (5 bases). V lost 1 base and J lost 10, with 13 bases in between. Per the germline V gene, CDR1 is SGHAT and CDR2 is FQNNGV. The length of the CDR3 is 13 residues. CDR3 region: CASSLVGGGGQYF. As DNA, the CDR3 is TGTGCCAGCAGCTTAGTCGGAGGAGGTGGCCAGTACTTC. The full variable domain, in which reference TRBV11-2 and TRBJ2-5 provide the parts outside the CDR3, is EAGVAQSPRYKIIEKRQSVAFWCNPISGHATLYWYQQILGQGPKLLIQFQNNGVVDDSQLPKDRFSAERLKGVDSTLKIQPAKLEDSAVYLCASSLVGGGGQYFGPGTRLLVL.

The chain carries TRBV21-1 and TRBJ2-7; no DNA check was done on the table's D call, TRBD2. TRBV21-1 represents a pseudogene. This CDR3 contains 15 residues. CDR3 in DNA: TGTGCCAGCAGCGCCCGGGGCCAGCTGAACTACGAGCAGTACGTC. This encodes CASSARGQLNYEQYV.

This chain uses TRBV28 with TRBJ2-7; 13 bases fit TRBD2. V shed 6 bases, J shed 2 bases, and the junction held 4 bases outside the gene matches. The CDR3 runs 15 residues. Germline V gene sequence: CDR1 MDHEN, CDR2 SYDVKM. The CDR3 reads CASRTSGRTPYEQYF. DNA of the CDR3: TGTGCCAGCAGGACTAGCGGGAGGACGCCCTACGAGCAGTACTTC.

This clonotype was seen more than once but under ten times. The V gene is TRBV14, the J gene TRBJ1-2; 9 nucleotides align to TRBD1. The J segment lost 5 bases and the V segment lost 3 bases, leaving 1 base of the junction unmatched. This CDR3 has 13 amino acids. Germline V CDR1 and CDR2: SGHDN, FVKESK. The CDR3 spells CASSQGQGYGYTF. DNA for the CDR3: TGTGCCAGCAGCCAGGGACAGGGTTATGGCTACACCTTC.

This clonotype was seen only a few times. The gene calls are TRBV28 and TRBJ1-1; TRBD1 agrees at 9 bases. There are 14 residues in the CDR3. Per the germline V gene, CDR1 is MDHEN and CDR2 is SYDVKM. With V trimmed by 7 bases and J by 4 bases, 7 bases remained unmatched. The CDR3 spells CASTDRGVITEAFF. In nucleotides, the CDR3 is TGTGCCAGCACGGACAGGGGCGTAATCACTGAAGCTTTCTTT. Full variable domain (missing parts from reference TRBV28 and TRBJ1-1): DVKVTQSSRYLVKRTGEKVFLECVQDMDHENMFWYRQDPGLGLRLIYFSYDVKMKEKGDIPEGYSVSREKKERFSLILESASTNQTSMYLCASTDRGVITEAFFGQGTRLTVV.

V gene TRBV6-1 combines with J gene TRBJ2-1; 11 bases line up with TRBD2. From germline, CDR1 is MNHNS and CDR2 SASEGT. V shed 10 bases, J shed 4 bases, and the junction held 6 bases outside the gene matches. The CDR3 length is 14 residues. CDR3 DNA: TGTGCCACCAGACTAGCGGGAAATTACAATGAGCAGTTCTTC. Protein sequence: CATRLAGNYNEQFF.

V usage is TRBV2 and J usage is TRBJ2-3, with 8 bases fitting TRBD2. V gave up 10 bases and J gave up 5 bases; unmatched junction bases: 8. Germline V gene sequence: CDR1 SNHLY, CDR2 FYNNEI. The CDR3 covers 13 residues. The CDR3 sequence is CATKRETGDTQYF. The CDR3 DNA reads TGTGCCACCAAGCGGGAGACGGGAGATACGCAGTATTTT.

This chain joins TRBV12-3 or TRBV12-4 and TRBJ2-7; no firm D call. This CDR3 has 18 residues. The CDR3, as DNA: TGTACCATCAGTCTCAACTCTTGGTTGGCGGCCACCTCCTACGAGCAGTACTTC. Its translation is CTISLNSWLAATSYEQYF.

This clonotype appeared many times. V is TRBV5-1 and J is TRBJ1-1, with 11 bases fitting TRBD1. With V trimmed by 7 bases and J by 4 bases, 6 bases remained unmatched. Germline V gives CDR1 SGHRS, CDR2 YFSETQ. This CDR3 is 14 amino acids long. In nucleotides, the CDR3 is TGCGCCAGCGGACAGGGGGCGTATGGCACTGAAGCTTTCTTT. It yields the protein CASGQGAYGTEAFF.

This clonotype has at least ten counts. This chain joins TRBV20-1 and TRBJ2-7; D gene ambiguous. Trimming removed 0 bases at V and 0 bases at J, with 3 bases between. Germline V gene data show CDR1 as DFQATT and CDR2 as SNEGSKA (reference sequence). The CDR3 covers 12 residues. As DNA, the CDR3 is TGCAGTGCTAGAGAGGGCTCCTACGAGCAGTACGTC. This encodes CSAREGSYEQYV.

Many counts were recorded for this clonotype. V gene TRBV12-3 or TRBV12-4 combines with J gene TRBJ1-4; 7 bases fit TRBD1. This CDR3 region has 15 residues. V was pared by 4 bases and J by 3 bases, with 5 bases of the junction left unmatched. The CDR3 DNA reads as TGTGCCAGCAGTTCAGGGGGATTGGCTAATGAAAAACTGTTTTTT. This sequence encodes CASSSGGLANEKLFF.

This clonotype turned up a few times. The rearrangement uses TRBV24-1 and TRBJ2-1; 9 bases line up with TRBD2. V trimming: 3 bases; J trimming: 12 bases; junction bases outside the gene matches: 2. The CDR3 loop spans 12 amino acids. The V gene's germline CDR1 is KGHDR and CDR2 SFDVKD. CDR3 residues: CATSDIAGVQFF. CDR3 nucleotide sequence: TGTGCCACCAGTGATATAGCGGGAGTGCAGTTCTTC.

This clonotype appeared many times. This sequence joins TRBV12-3 or TRBV12-4 and TRBJ1-2; D may be TRBD1 (5 bases). V was trimmed by 6 bases and J by 8 bases, leaving 13 bases between them. The CDR3 loop spans 12 amino acids. CDR3 nucleotide sequence: TGTGCCAGCAGCCGGGACTTAGGAGGCTACACCTTC. It codes for CASSRDLGGYTF.

This chain uses TRBV18 with TRBJ1-2, with D perhaps matching TRBD1 (5 bases). Germline CDR1 is KGHSH and CDR2 is LQKENI. The length of the CDR3 is 13 residues. V shed 2 bases and J shed 4 bases, with 8 bases lying between them. The CDR3 DNA follows: TGTGCCAGCTCACCATTCCAGGGCTATGGCTACACCTTC. Its translation is CASSPFQGYGYTF.

This chain connects TRBV6-1 to TRBJ1-5, with 7 bases that match TRBD1. After removal of 7 bases from V and 6 bases from J, the junction contained 15 bases not matched to a gene. The V gene's germline CDR1 is MNHNS and CDR2 SASEGT. CDR3 length: 16 residues. The CDR3 sequence: CASIPGVEGGGQPQHF. CDR3 DNA: TGTGCCAGCATCCCAGGAGTCGAAGGGGGCGGTCAGCCCCAGCATTTT.

This clonotype was counted only a few times. In DNA form, the CDR3 reads TGTGCCAGCGGAGCCTCAGATGGCCCCTACGAGCAGTACTTC. Protein product: CASGASDGPYEQYF. The J gene is TRBJ2-7, the V gene TRBV11-3, with D unresolved. The CDR3 covers 14 residues. Deletions cut 8 bases from V and 2 bases from J, with 16 bases between. Germline-derived CDR1 and CDR2 are SGHNT and YENEEA.

This clonotype was detected a few times. V and J are TRBV15 and TRBJ2-7; D is uncertain. The CDR3 covers 14 residues. From germline, CDR1 is LNHNV and CDR2 YYDKDF (reference sequence). Trimming removed 2 bases at V and 2 bases at J, with 10 bases between. In DNA, the CDR3 is TGTGCCACCAGCAGATCTAACGTCGCCTACGAGCAGTACTTC. It yields the protein CATSRSNVAYEQYF.

This clonotype was picked up many times. The chain joins TRBV11-2 to TRBJ1-2, with no clear D. V was pared by 2 bases and J by 3 bases, with 4 bases between. Germline V gene data show CDR1 as SGHAT and CDR2 as FQNNGV. The CDR3 is made up of 12 amino acids. The CDR3 bases are TGTGCCAGCAGCTTACAGGACTATGGCTACACCTTC. This sequence encodes CASSLQDYGYTF.

This clonotype has a handful of counts. The genes are TRBV9 and TRBJ2-7; possibly TRBD2 for D (6 bases). There are 15 residues in the CDR3. V was trimmed by 0 bases and J by 4 bases, leaving 14 bases between them. Germline loops: CDR1 SGDLS, CDR2 YYNGEE. The CDR3 DNA reads as TGTGCCAGCAGCGTAGGGTTGGAGGGGATTTACGAGCAGTACTTC. This encodes CASSVGLEGIYEQYF.